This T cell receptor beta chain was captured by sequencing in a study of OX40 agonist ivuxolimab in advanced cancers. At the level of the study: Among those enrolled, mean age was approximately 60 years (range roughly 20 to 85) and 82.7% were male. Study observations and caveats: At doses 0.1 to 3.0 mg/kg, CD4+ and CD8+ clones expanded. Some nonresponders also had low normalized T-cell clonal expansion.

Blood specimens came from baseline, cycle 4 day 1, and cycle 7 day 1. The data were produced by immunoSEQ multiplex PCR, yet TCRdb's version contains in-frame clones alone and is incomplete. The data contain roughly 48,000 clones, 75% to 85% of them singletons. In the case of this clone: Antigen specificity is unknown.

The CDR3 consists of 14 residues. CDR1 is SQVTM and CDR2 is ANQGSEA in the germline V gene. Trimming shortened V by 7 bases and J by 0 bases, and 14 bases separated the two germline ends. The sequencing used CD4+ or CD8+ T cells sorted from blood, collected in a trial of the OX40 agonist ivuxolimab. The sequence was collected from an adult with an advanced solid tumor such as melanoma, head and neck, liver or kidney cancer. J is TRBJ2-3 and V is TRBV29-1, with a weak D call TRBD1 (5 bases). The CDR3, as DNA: TGCAGCGCAGAAGACAGATCTAGCACAGATACGCAGTATTTT. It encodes CSAEDRSSTDTQYF.